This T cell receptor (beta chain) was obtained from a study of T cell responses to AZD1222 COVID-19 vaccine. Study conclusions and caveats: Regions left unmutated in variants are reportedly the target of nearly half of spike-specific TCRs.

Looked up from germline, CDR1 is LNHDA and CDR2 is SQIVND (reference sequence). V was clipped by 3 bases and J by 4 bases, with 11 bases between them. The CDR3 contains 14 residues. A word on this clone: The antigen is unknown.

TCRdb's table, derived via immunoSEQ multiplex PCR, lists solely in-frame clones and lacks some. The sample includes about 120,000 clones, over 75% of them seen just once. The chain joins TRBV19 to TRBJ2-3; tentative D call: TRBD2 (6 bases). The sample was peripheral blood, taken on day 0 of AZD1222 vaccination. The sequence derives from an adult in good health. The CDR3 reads CASSIGGLADTQYF. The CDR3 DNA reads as TGTGCCAGTAGTATCGGAGGGCTCGCAGATACGCAGTATTTT.